This T cell receptor beta chain was sequenced in a study of cytomegalovirus exposure and HLA in healthy donors. Germline CDR1 reads SQVTM; CDR2 reads ANQGSEA. This CDR3 contains 16 residues. The ends were cut back, 4 bases at V and 8 bases at J, with 26 bases in the middle. PCR primers comprised 60 Vbeta and 13 Jbeta primers. The table came from immunoSEQ multiplex PCR; TCRdb's copy has only in-frame clones and leaves some out. The table records approximately 90,000 clones, 60% to 85% of them present only once. Study-wide results and limits: When the data were analyzed later, several of the most significant clusters appeared to be linked to common viral pathogens.

Comments on this clone: What it binds is not known.

The chain recombines TRBV29-1 with TRBJ1-2; tentatively, D is TRBD1 (5 bases). The clonotype comes from a woman in her forties in good health and CMV-seronegative. Material for sequencing was PBMCs. The CDR3 region has the DNA TGCAGCGTTGGGGGACGACATTCAGGAGGGGATTACGGCTACACCTTC. This sequence encodes CSVGGRHSGGDYGYTF.